These T cell receptor beta chains were read from a single sample in a study of beta chain features in type 1 diabetes. Sequenced by immunoSEQ multiplex PCR; TCRdb stores in-frame clones only, minus some. The data contain about 180,000 clones, approximately 8% of them singletons. Sequenced material: central memory CD4+ T cells from blood. The receptors were gathered from a man younger than 35 with type 1 diabetes. CDR3s include the opening cysteine and the closing phenylalanine or tryptophan. The D gene is left open where the match is weak. Only part of the rows carry a size: once, few, many, or a class if the clone is expanded.

- TRBJ1-5 few TRBV6-6 TGTGCCAGCAGACAGGGAAACAGTAATCAGCCCCAGCATTTT CASRQGNSNQPQHF
- TRBJ1-5 many TRBV28 TGTGCCAGCAGAAAAGGGGGGCGGGGGGAGCAGCCCCAGCATTTT CASRKGGRGEQPQHF
TRBD1 TRBJ2-7 - TRBV6-5 TGTGCCAGCGCTTATGGACAGGCCTACGAGGGGCAGTACTTC CASAYGQAYEGQYF
- TRBJ2-3 many TRBV27 TGTGCCAGCAGTTTAGTGGAGAAAGAGTATTTT CASSLVEKEYF
TRBD1 TRBJ2-1 few TRBV2 TGTGCCAGCCTCCTCCTACAGGGGGCGGGCGAGCAGTTCTTC CASLLLQGAGEQFF
- TRBJ1-5 - TRBV19 TGTGCCAGTACGTCAGGGTTCGATCAGCCCCAGCATTTT CASTSGFDQPQHF
- TRBJ2-3 many TRBV9 TGTGCCAGCAGCGTCTCGTATGTCGGGGGAGATACGCAGTATTTT CASSVSYVGGDTQYF
- TRBJ1-5 few TRBV18 TGTGCCAGCTCACTTGGACAGAGCAATAGCAATCAGCCCCAGCATTTT CASSLGQSNSNQPQHF
- TRBJ2-5 - TRBV25-1 TGTGCCAGCAGTGAATGGGGCAGTGCAGAGACCCAGTACTTC CASSEWGSAETQYF
TRBD2 TRBJ2-1 few TRBV30 TGTGCCCGTGATAAAGTTGGCGGGAGTGGCGGTGAGCAGTTCTTC CARDKVGGSGGEQFF
TRBD2 TRBJ2-6 - TRBV28 TGTGCCAGCAGCTCTCCCGGGGGGAGAGGGGCCAACGTCCTGACTTTC CASSSPGGRGANVLTF
TRBD1 TRBJ2-7 few TRBV11-2 TGTGCCAGCAGCTTCTACGGCTCAGGGGGATACGAGCAGTACTTC CASSFYGSGGYEQYF
TRBD1 TRBJ1-2 few TRBV18 TGTGCCAGCTCGCGACAGGGTGACTATGGCTACACCTTC CASSRQGDYGYTF
TRBD2 TRBJ2-1 - TRBV7-9 TGTGCCAGCAGCTTGGCGGGAGATGGGGCTGGTTCCTACAATGAGCAGTTCTTC CASSLAGDGAGSYNEQFF